This paragraph covers one T cell receptor (beta chain) sequence. This specimen belongs to a study of blood T cell repertoires in COVID-19. The wider study: The origin of the acute and convalescent COVID-19 samples was the United States, Italy and Spain.

Per the original data handling: By means of reference gene primer amplification, nucleated cell counts were estimated. Data came from immunoSEQ multiplex PCR; TCRdb stores just in-frame clones and leaves some out. V and J calls and clone size are copied from that table; D and trimming were computed from the DNA. This table holds roughly 140,000 clones, approximately 80% found once. J lost 8 bases, V lost 6 bases, and 3 bases had no gene match. This CDR3 has 12 residues. V and J are TRBV12-3 or TRBV12-4 and TRBJ1-2, with 10 bases that match TRBD1. This TCR was recovered from a man aged 60 to 75 with active or convalescent COVID-19. Input material: peripheral blood. CDR3 region: CASRGTGEGYTF. CDR3 DNA: TGTGCCAGCAGGGGGACAGGGGAGGGCTACACCTTC.